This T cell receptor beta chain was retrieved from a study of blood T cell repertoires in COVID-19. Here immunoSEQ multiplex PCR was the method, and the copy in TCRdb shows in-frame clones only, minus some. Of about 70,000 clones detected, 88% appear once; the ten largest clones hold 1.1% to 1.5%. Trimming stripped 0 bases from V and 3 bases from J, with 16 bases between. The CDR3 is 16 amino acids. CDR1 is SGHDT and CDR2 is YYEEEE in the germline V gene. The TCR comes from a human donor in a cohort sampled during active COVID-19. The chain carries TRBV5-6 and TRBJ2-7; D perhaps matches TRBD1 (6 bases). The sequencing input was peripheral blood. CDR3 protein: CASSLEGQGIIYEQYV. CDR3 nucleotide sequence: TGTGCCAGCAGCTTGGAGGGGCAGGGGATCATCTACGAGCAGTACGTC.